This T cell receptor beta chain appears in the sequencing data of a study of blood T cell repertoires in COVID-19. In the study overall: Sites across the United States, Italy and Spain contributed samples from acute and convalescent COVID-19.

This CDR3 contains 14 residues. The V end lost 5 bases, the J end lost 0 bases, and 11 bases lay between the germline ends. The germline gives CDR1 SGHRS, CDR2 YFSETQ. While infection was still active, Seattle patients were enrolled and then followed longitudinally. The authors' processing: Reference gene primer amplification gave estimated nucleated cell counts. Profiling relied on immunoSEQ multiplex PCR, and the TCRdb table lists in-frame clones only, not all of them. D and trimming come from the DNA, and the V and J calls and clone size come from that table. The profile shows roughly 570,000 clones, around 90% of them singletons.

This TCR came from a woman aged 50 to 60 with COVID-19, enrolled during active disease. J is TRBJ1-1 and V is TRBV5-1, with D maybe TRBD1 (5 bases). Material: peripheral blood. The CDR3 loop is CASSQGGVNTEAFF. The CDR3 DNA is TGCGCCAGCAGTCAGGGCGGAGTGAACACTGAAGCTTTCTTT. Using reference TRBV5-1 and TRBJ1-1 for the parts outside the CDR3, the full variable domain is KAGVTQTPRYLIKTRGQQVTLSCSPISGHRSVSWYQQTPGQGLQFLFEYFSETQRNKGNFPGRFSGRQFSNSRSEMNVSTLELGDSALYLCASSQGGVNTEAFFGQGTRLTVV.